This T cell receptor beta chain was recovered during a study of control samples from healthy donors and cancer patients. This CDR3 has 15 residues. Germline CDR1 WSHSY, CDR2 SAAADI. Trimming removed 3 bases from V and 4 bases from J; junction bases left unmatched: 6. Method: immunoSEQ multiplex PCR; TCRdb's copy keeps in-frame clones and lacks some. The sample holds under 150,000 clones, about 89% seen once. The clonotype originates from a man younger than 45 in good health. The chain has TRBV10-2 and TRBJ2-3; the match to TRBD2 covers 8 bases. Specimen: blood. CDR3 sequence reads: CASSDGGAGADTQYF. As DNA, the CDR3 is TGCGCCAGCAGTGACGGGGGGGCCGGGGCAGATACGCAGTATTTT.